A selection of T cell receptor beta chains follows, all from one sample in a study of blood T cell repertoires in COVID-19. Method: immunoSEQ multiplex PCR; TCRdb's copy keeps in-frame clones and lacks some. The data show about 410,000 clones, with 75% to 90% seen just once and about 1.6% held by the top ten. Sequencing used peripheral blood. These receptor sequences come from a woman aged 40 to 55 with COVID-19, enrolled during active disease. Both conserved end residues are part of each CDR3. The D gene is left open where the match is weak. Size is stated for part of the rows, as once, few or many counts, or as a class when the clone is expanded.

abundance: .; d_gene: .; j_gene: TRBJ1-2; v_gene: TRBV12-5; CDR3aa: CASGLSGQGGYTF; CDR3nt: TGTGCTAGTGGTTTGTCTGGTCAGGGAGGCTACACCTTC
abundance: .; d_gene: TRBD1; j_gene: TRBJ2-7; v_gene: TRBV5-6; CDR3aa: CASSLEGTGTYEQYF; CDR3nt: TGTGCCAGCAGCTTGGAGGGGACAGGGACATACGAGCAGTACTTC
abundance: once; d_gene: .; j_gene: TRBJ1-1; v_gene: TRBV5-8; CDR3aa: CASSALRGGTEAFF; CDR3nt: TGTGCCAGCAGCGCCCTTCGGGGGGGCACTGAAGCTTTCTTT
abundance: .; d_gene: TRBD1; j_gene: TRBJ1-3; v_gene: TRBV28; CDR3aa: CASSYATGGASGNTIYF; CDR3nt: TGTGCCAGCAGCTACGCGACAGGGGGCGCTTCTGGAAACACCATATATTTT
abundance: .; d_gene: .; j_gene: TRBJ2-2; v_gene: TRBV5-8; CDR3aa: CASSPHGTGELFF; CDR3nt: TGTGCCAGCAGCCCCCACGGGACCGGGGAGCTGTTTTTT
abundance: .; d_gene: TRBD1; j_gene: TRBJ1-5; v_gene: TRBV27; CDR3aa: CASSLQGGQPQHF; CDR3nt: TGTGCCAGCAGTTTACAGGGGGGTCAGCCCCAGCATTTT
abundance: .; d_gene: TRBD2; j_gene: TRBJ2-7; v_gene: TRBV19; CDR3aa: CASSKRGAYYEQYF; CDR3nt: TGTGCCAGTAGTAAGCGGGGAGCTTACTACGAGCAGTACTTC
abundance: few; d_gene: .; j_gene: TRBJ2-7; v_gene: TRBV5-1; CDR3aa: CASSLATNYEQYF; CDR3nt: TGCGCCAGCAGCTTGGCGACAAACTACGAGCAGTACTTC
abundance: .; d_gene: TRBD1; j_gene: TRBJ2-7; v_gene: TRBV6-6; CDR3aa: CASRQTGGAYEQYF; CDR3nt: TGTGCCAGCAGACAGACAGGGGGCGCATACGAGCAGTACTTC
abundance: once; d_gene: .; j_gene: TRBJ1-2; v_gene: TRBV9; CDR3aa: CASSVGNLANYGYTF; CDR3nt: TGTGCCAGCAGCGTAGGTAACCTAGCTAACTATGGCTACACCTTC
abundance: few; d_gene: .; j_gene: TRBJ1-6; v_gene: TRBV28; CDR3aa: CASSLRGIGSPLHF; CDR3nt: TGTGCCAGCAGTTTAAGGGGAATAGGATCACCCCTCCACTTT
abundance: .; d_gene: TRBD2; j_gene: TRBJ2-3; v_gene: TRBV6-4; CDR3aa: CASSDARLAGGQGTDTQYF; CDR3nt: TGTGCCAGCAGTGACGCCCGACTAGCGGGAGGGCAGGGCACAGATACGCAGTATTTT
abundance: .; d_gene: .; j_gene: TRBJ2-2; v_gene: TRBV4-1; CDR3aa: CASSLVANTGELFF; CDR3nt: TGCGCCAGCAGCCTAGTAGCGAACACCGGGGAGCTGTTTTTT
abundance: .; d_gene: .; j_gene: TRBJ2-4; v_gene: TRBV5-1; CDR3aa: CASSLSQGDGKNIQYF; CDR3nt: TGCGCCAGCAGCTTGTCGCAGGGTGACGGCAAAAACATTCAGTACTTC
abundance: .; d_gene: .; j_gene: TRBJ1-1; v_gene: TRBV6-5; CDR3aa: CATQAQALPNTEAFF; CDR3nt: TGTGCCACCCAGGCGCAAGCATTACCGAACACTGAAGCTTTCTTT
abundance: .; d_gene: .; j_gene: TRBJ1-3; v_gene: TRBV9; CDR3aa: CASSVDQGGSGNTIYF; CDR3nt: TGTGCCAGCAGCGTAGATCAGGGCGGCTCTGGAAACACCATATATTTT
abundance: .; d_gene: .; j_gene: TRBJ1-2; v_gene: TRBV6-6; CDR3aa: CASSLPEAQGYGYTF; CDR3nt: TGTGCCAGCAGTTTGCCGGAAGCCCAGGGGTATGGCTACACCTTC
abundance: .; d_gene: TRBD1; j_gene: TRBJ1-6; v_gene: TRBV9; CDR3aa: CASSPDRNYSPLHF; CDR3nt: TGTGCCAGCAGCCCGGACAGGAACTATTCACCCCTCCACTTT
abundance: .; d_gene: .; j_gene: TRBJ2-7; v_gene: TRBV6-5; CDR3aa: CASTRGSEQYF; CDR3nt: TGTGCCAGCACGCGGGGTAGCGAGCAGTACTTC
abundance: .; d_gene: TRBD2; j_gene: TRBJ2-7; v_gene: TRBV7-2; CDR3aa: CASSSLAGGGEQYF; CDR3nt: TGTGCCAGCAGCTCTTTAGCGGGGGGCGGCGAGCAGTACTTC
abundance: .; d_gene: .; j_gene: TRBJ1-4; v_gene: TRBV18; CDR3aa: CASSGSGPGRNEKLFF; CDR3nt: TGTGCCAGCTCAGGATCAGGACCCGGGAGGAATGAAAAACTGTTTTTT
abundance: .; d_gene: .; j_gene: TRBJ1-4; v_gene: TRBV18; CDR3aa: CASSPVVSTNEKLFF; CDR3nt: TGTGCCAGCTCACCAGTCGTCTCAACTAATGAAAAACTGTTTTTT
abundance: .; d_gene: .; j_gene: TRBJ1-6; v_gene: TRBV18; CDR3aa: CASSLEKRNSPLHF; CDR3nt: TGTGCCAGCTCACTGGAAAAGAGGAATTCACCCCTCCACTTT
abundance: .; d_gene: .; j_gene: TRBJ1-1; v_gene: TRBV7-9; CDR3aa: CASSLASGQSTEAFF; CDR3nt: TGTGCCAGCAGCTTAGCGAGCGGACAGAGCACTGAAGCTTTCTTT